The source of this T cell receptor beta chain is a study of cytomegalovirus exposure and HLA in healthy donors. Whole-study findings and limits: In presence/absence analyses, roughly uniform sequencing depth across donors was assumed. The classifier, whose performance was assessed in both the original and validation cohorts, reportedly diagnosed cytomegalovirus status with high specificity and sensitivity.

A note on this clone: Its antigen is still unknown.

The primer mix had 60 Vbeta and 13 Jbeta primers. Per the authors' pipeline: Around 10 million shared chains were among around 80 million unique TCR beta chains counted in a later analysis. Data came from immunoSEQ multiplex PCR; TCRdb stores just in-frame clones and leaves some out. Clonal size and the V and J genes are those of that table, whereas D and trimming came from the DNA. This sample's clone table lists around 140,000 clones. CDR1 is SGHTS and CDR2 is YDEGEE in the germline V gene. This CDR3 has 12 residues. V dropped 4 bases and J dropped 0 bases, with 4 bases sitting between them. The sample consisted of PBMCs. This clonotype was obtained from a woman aged 45-59 years in good health and CMV-seronegative. This rearrangement joins TRBV5-8 to TRBJ2-5; D is unclear. This CDR3 is CASSVNQETQYF. The CDR3 DNA is TGTGCCAGCAGCGTCAACCAAGAGACCCAGTACTTC. Combining the CDR3 with reference TRBV5-8 and TRBJ2-5 gives the whole variable domain EAGVTQSPTHLIKTRGQQATLRCSPISGHTSVYWYQQALGLGLQFLLWYDEGEERNRGNFPPRFSGRQFPNYSSELNVNALELEDSALYLCASSVNQETQYFGPGTRLLVL.